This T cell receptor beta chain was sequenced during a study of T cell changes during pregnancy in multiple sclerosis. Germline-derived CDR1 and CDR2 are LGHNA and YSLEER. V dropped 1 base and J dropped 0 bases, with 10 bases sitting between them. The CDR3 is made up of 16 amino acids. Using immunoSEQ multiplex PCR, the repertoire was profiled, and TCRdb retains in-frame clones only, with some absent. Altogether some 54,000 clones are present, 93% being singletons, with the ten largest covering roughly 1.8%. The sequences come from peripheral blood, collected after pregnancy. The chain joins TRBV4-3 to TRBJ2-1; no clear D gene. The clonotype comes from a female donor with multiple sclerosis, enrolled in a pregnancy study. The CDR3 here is CASSQGRRSSYNEQFF. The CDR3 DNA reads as TGCGCCAGCAGCCAAGGTCGTAGGAGCTCCTACAATGAGCAGTTCTTC.